This T cell receptor beta chain emerged from a study of shared clonotypes between healthy human individuals (dated by TCRdb to about 2020). About the full investigation: The cohort included three men and a couple of women between 18 and 49 years of age. Libraries were prepared and TCR repertoires were sequenced by different laboratories using diverse techniques, in order to increase sequencing depth and limit assay-specific biases. For each donor, CD4 naive and CD4 memory were each given three plates, CD8 naive was given two plates, and CD8 memory was given one plate. Per donor, leukapheresis produced somewhere between about 0.9 and 9.5 billion PBMCs. To estimate repertoire size and how much clonotypes are shared between individuals, the study performed deep sequencing of blood TCR repertoires from roughly five healthy adults. Beyond this particular receptor, the publication reports: Sampling was restricted to blood, and TCR repertoires in tissue are likely to differ from TCR repertoires in blood. Across a handful of donors, about 5% of naive CD4, approximately 3.5% of naive CD8, approximately 2.5% of memory CD4, and 0.4% of memory CD8 clonotypes were shared. Naive subsets generally had larger estimated clonotype richness than memory subsets did. Because the study included a small number of donors, the genetic and exposure-history diversity represented was limited. Incomplete sequencing was indicated by rarefaction of sorted-subset datasets, despite the large sequencing depth. Based on pairwise subsampling, the degree of clonotype sharing among donors was expected to be affected by sequencing depth. Compared with non-shared clonotypes, clonotypes shared by all four sorted-subset donors had higher generation probabilities.

As for this clone: The target of this receptor is not known. Per-base qualities were not stored, and no clone one base away is much larger.

Using the deep immunoSEQ assay, multiplex PCR amplified TCR CDR3 regions from genomic DNA. For each cell subset, the extracted genomic DNA was distributed evenly across all wells of several immunoSEQ 96-well plates, and each plate served as one replicate. For sorted subsets, each replicate PCR was loaded with approximately 200 ng genomic DNA, equivalent to 25,000 to 35,000 T cell genomes. The purified libraries were quantified using a Qubit 3.0 fluorometer, sized with a Bioanalyzer 2100, and then quantified again using the KAPA Library Quantification kit. Every immunoSEQ 96-well plate was sequenced on a dedicated single-read 150-cycle Illumina NextSeq 550 flow cell. Per the authors' processing: The immunoSEQ output contained only junctional sequences without quality scores, so filtering could not match that applied to full-length reads. To assign V/J genes and CDR3, sequences were annotated against IMGT germline references using PyIR, a Python wrapper for IgBLAST v1.9. Reads were filtered out if the reads had weak V/J assignments (E-value above 1e-6), no CDR3, stop codons, out-of-frame junctions, or ambiguous translated residues. V3J clonotypes were defined as sequences sharing an identical inferred V gene, J gene, and CDR3 amino acid sequence. Percentage overlap between repertoires was computed as shared unique clonotypes divided by the size of the smaller repertoire. Three approaches were used to assess repertoire richness: RTK rarefaction, the Chao1 estimator, and Recon v2.1 estimates of unobserved clonotypes. OLGA was used to compute generation probabilities for all TCRbeta clonotypes that the gDNA method yielded from a few donors. Not all clones reach the TCRdb copy of this immuneACCESS table, which keeps in-frame sequences only. Checked studies attribute under half of the gap to unresolved V genes and leave the rest unexplained. V, J and clone size are those of that table, while D and trimming were read from the DNA. The sample table lists some 2.4 million clones, roughly 93% of them with a count of one. The ten largest make up approximately 0.35% of the sample.

The donors were healthy, HIV-negative adults with no recently reported acute infections or vaccinations. Every donor was a Caucasian adult living in Nashville, Tennessee, USA. CD4+ T cells were enriched by magnetic negative selection, after which naive cells were positively selected on CD45RA and the negative fraction was taken as the memory subset. Blood was collected by leukapheresis, and PBMCs were isolated by Ficoll-Histopaque density gradient centrifugation and then cryopreserved in liquid nitrogen vapor phase. Purity and quantity of every magnetically sorted T cell population were checked by analytical flow cytometry. Each sorted fraction had its genomic DNA isolated and then quantified by UV absorbance on a Nanodrop 2000c. The sequenced material came from naive CD4+ T cells from PBMCs. The cell subset or site label, as the study defines it: CD45RA+ positively selected. This receptor was identified in a man between 18 and 29 years old in good health. Some clones in this sample may be carry-over from other donors' samples.

The encoded CDR3 is CASSQGGGLGEKLFF. The sequenced DNA is TGTGCCAGCAGCCAAGGGGGCGGCCTCGGGGAAAAACTGTTTTTT. Rearrangement joined TRBV14 to TRBJ1-4; tentative D gene TRBD1, with 5 bases matching. CDR1 SGHDN and CDR2 FVKESK are derived from the germline V gene. V is shortened by 1 base, J by 8 bases, and the region joining them spans 14 bases. The CDR3, from cysteine to phenylalanine, totals 15 residues. The read is trimmed to its CDR3 DNA, 45 bases read in frame from base 1. With all but the CDR3 taken from the reference TRBV14 and TRBJ1-4 genes, the full variable domain is: EAGVTQFPSHSVIEKGQTVTLRCDPISGHDNLYWYRRVMGKEIKFLLHFVKESKQDESGMPNNRFLAERTGGTYSTLKVQPAELEDSGVYFCASSQGGGLGEKLFFGSGTQLSVL.